The T cell receptor beta chain under discussion was sequenced for a study of OX40 agonist ivuxolimab in advanced cancers. In the study overall: Ivuxolimab, which targeted the costimulatory receptor OX40 (CD134), was an agonistic, fully human IgG2 monoclonal antibody. Peripheral TCRbeta sequencing aimed to test whether ivuxolimab altered TCR sequence diversity and caused clonal T-cell expansion. Three dose-escalation patients achieved partial responses, one with hepatocellular carcinoma and two with cutaneous melanoma. Intravenous ivuxolimab was administered to patients every 2 weeks at six dose levels: 0.01, 0.1, 0.3, 1.5, 3 and 10 mg/kg. The paper describes the monotherapy dose-escalation part (N = 52 patients) of the phase I trial of ivuxolimab. Prior anti-PD-1, anti-PD-L1 or anti-CTLA-4 therapy was permitted, and checkpoint inhibitors had been received by less than 45% of dose-escalation patients. In the dose-escalation cohort, around four fifths of patients were male, and the mean age was around 60 years, with a range of 23 to 79. Among the approximately 54 dose-escalation patients, around 20 had hepatocellular carcinoma, around 15 melanoma, 9 renal cell carcinoma and 9 head and neck cancer.

As regards this clone: It has no known antigen specificity. Qualities for individual bases were not recorded, and no much larger clone is one base off. Other nucleotide sequences from this sample produce the same CDR3.

Genomic DNA was isolated from the sorted cells so that the TCRbeta CDR3 region could be sequenced. The immunoSEQ Assay was used for sequencing of TCRbeta CDR3 regions. TCRdb limited this immuneACCESS table to in-frame rearrangements with V and J called. A share of clones is missing; checked studies link under half to unresolved V genes, and the rest is unexplained. The sample table shows 40,000 to 50,000 clones, and approximately 87% are seen once. 35% to 40% of the sample belongs to the ten largest clones. The junction carries 5 bases between V and J, which are trimmed by 1 base and 1 base respectively. The CDR3 holds 13 amino acids from the cysteine to the phenylalanine. The CDR3 DNA has 39 bases and is translated from base 1. The CDR1 and CDR2 encoded by the germline V gene (reference sequence) are GTSNPN and SVGIG. The investigation overall reported the following: At doses from 0.1 to 3.0 mg/kg, clonal expansion was seen in both CD4+ and CD8+ blood T cells between baseline and week 6. In the 0.1-3.0 mg/kg groups, partial responders were among the patients with the lowest normalized peripheral clonal expansion, particularly in CD8+ T cells. After ivuxolimab, more expanded clones were found on average in CD8+ T cells than in CD4+ T cells. Low levels of normalized T-cell clonal expansion were also seen in some patients who did not respond. The antigen specificity of the clonally expanded peripheral T cells was not determined.

Patients with a history of autoimmune disease or receiving systemic immunosuppression were excluded from the trial. Peripheral blood for TCR sequencing was drawn from every dose cohort at baseline, at cycle 4 day 1 and at cycle 7 day 1. Samples came from an open-label, multicenter, first-in-human phase I dose-escalation trial of ivuxolimab. Adults with locally advanced or metastatic head and neck squamous cell, hepatocellular, melanoma or renal cell carcinoma were enrolled in the trial. CD4+ and CD8+ T cells were sorted separately from peripheral blood before TCR sequencing. The sequencing used CD4+ or CD8+ T cells sorted from blood, collected in a trial of the OX40 agonist ivuxolimab. This receptor was identified in an adult with an advanced solid tumor such as melanoma, head and neck, liver or kidney cancer. Recombination linked TRBV30 to TRBJ1-5; the D gene remains uncertain. The DNA sequence follows: TGTGCCTGGAGTGGGGGAAGCAATCAGCCCCAGCATTTT. This gives the protein CAWSGGSNQPQHF.